A single sample gave rise to the 19 T cell receptor beta chains below, sequenced in a study of T cell changes during pregnancy in multiple sclerosis. The repertoire was sequenced with immunoSEQ multiplex PCR; TCRdb's copy has only in-frame clones and lacks some. The table lists 35,000 or so clones, around 93% of them singletons. Sequencing was performed on CD4+ T cells from peripheral blood mononuclear cells, taken in the first trimester of pregnancy. The receptor source for this set is a female donor with multiple sclerosis, enrolled in a pregnancy study.

In DNA form, the CDR3 reads TGTGCCAGCAGCCAAACAGCGGGGGGTTTGTACGAGCAGTACTTC. Its translation: CASSQTAGGLYEQYF. The chain is built from TRBV6-6 and TRBJ2-7; 9 bases map to TRBD2. Per the germline V gene, CDR1 is MNHNY and CDR2 is SVGAGI (reference sequence). The V segment lost 6 bases and the J segment 4 bases; nucleotides outside the gene matches: 10. CDR3 length: 15 amino acids.

The chain employs TRBV6-1 and TRBJ1-2; 7 nucleotides agree with TRBD1. CDR3 length equals 14 residues. Germline assignment: CDR1 MNHNS and CDR2 SASEGT. V gave up 6 bases and J gave up 6 bases; unmatched junction bases: 10. This CDR3 reads CASSLQQGKNGYTF. In DNA, the CDR3 is TGTGCCAGCAGCCTTCAACAGGGGAAGAATGGCTACACCTTC.

The V call is TRBV7-9, the J call TRBJ2-7; D might be TRBD2 (6 bases). The ends were cut back, 5 bases at V and 5 bases at J, with 13 bases in the middle. The CDR3 loop spans 13 amino acids. The germline V gene encodes CDR1 SEHNR and CDR2 FQNEAQ (reference sequence). CDR3 nucleotides: TGTGCCAGCAGCCCCCCGGGGGTAGACGAGCAGTACTTC. Protein sequence: CASSPPGVDEQYF. Using reference TRBV7-9 and TRBJ2-7 for the parts outside the CDR3, the full variable domain is DTGVSQNPRHKITKRGQNVTFRCDPISEHNRLYWYRQTLGQGPEFLTYFQNEAQLEKSRLLSDRFSAERPKGSFSTLEIQRTEQGDSAMYLCASSPPGVDEQYFGPGTRLTVT.

This clone was picked up a small number of times. The gene calls are TRBV5-1 and TRBJ1-4, with 9 bases identical to TRBD1. The CDR3 has 15 amino acids. Germline V gene sequence: CDR1 SGHRS, CDR2 YFSETQ. V lost 4 bases to trimming and J lost 8 bases; unmatched junction nucleotides: 9. The CDR3 loop reads CASSGGTGSREKLFF. CDR3 nucleotide sequence: TGCGCCAGCAGCGGTGGGACAGGGAGTAGGGAAAAACTGTTTTTT. The entire variable domain, with the rest obtained from reference TRBV5-1 and TRBJ1-4, is as follows: KAGVTQTPRYLIKTRGQQVTLSCSPISGHRSVSWYQQTPGQGLQFLFEYFSETQRNKGNFPGRFSGRQFSNSRSEMNVSTLELGDSALYLCASSGGTGSREKLFFGSGTQLSVL.

The chain joins TRBV28 to TRBJ2-7, with D unclear. Deletions cut 3 bases from V and 7 bases from J, with 7 bases between. Germline CDR1 is MDHEN and CDR2 is SYDVKM. The CDR3 is 11 amino acids. The CDR3 reads CASSFTGEQYF. DNA for the CDR3: TGTGCCAGCAGTTTTACCGGTGAGCAGTACTTC.

The chain carries TRBV2 and TRBJ2-1, with 8 bases lining up with TRBD2. Germline assignment: CDR1 SNHLY and CDR2 FYNNEI. This CDR3 spans 14 amino acids. J gave up 4 bases and V 4 bases, and 3 bases lay outside the gene matches. The CDR3 bases are TGTGCCAGCAGTGGGACTAGCATTTACAATGAGCAGTTCTTC. Translating gives CASSGTSIYNEQFF.

The CDR3 DNA sequence: TGTGCCAGCAGCTTGCGGGGGGCTGACTATGGCTACACCTTC. This codes for CASSLRGADYGYTF. The chain uses TRBV5-5 and TRBJ1-2; possible D gene TRBD1, 6 bases. CDR1 SGHKS and CDR2 YYEKEE come from the germline V gene (reference sequence). This CDR3 contains 14 residues. The V and J ends lost 1 base and 3 bases respectively, with 10 bases between them. The full variable domain, in which reference TRBV5-5 and TRBJ1-2 provide the parts outside the CDR3, is DAGVTQSPTHLIKTRGQQVTLRCSPISGHKSVSWYQQVLGQGPQFIFQYYEKEERGRGNFPDRFSARQFPNYSSELNVNALLLGDSALYLCASSLRGADYGYTFGSGTRLTVV.

The V call is TRBV11-3, the J call TRBJ2-2; D gene unclear. Trimming took off 6 bases at V and 1 base at J, with 6 bases between the two ends. Germline CDR1 and CDR2: SGHNT and YENEEA. The CDR3 length is 13 residues. CDR3 DNA: TGTGCCAGCAGTCTAGAGAACACCGGGGAGCTGTTTTTT. This codes for CASSLENTGELFF.

J is TRBJ1-6 and V is TRBV11-2; D gene ambiguous. Trimming removed 4 bases from V and 0 bases from J, with 10 bases in between. CDR1 SGHAT and CDR2 FQNNGV come from the germline V gene. This CDR3 is 16 amino acids long. CDR3 loop: CASSYGRPSYNSPLHF. The CDR3 nucleotides are TGTGCCAGCAGCTACGGGAGACCCTCCTATAATTCACCCCTCCACTTT.

The chain uses TRBV28 and TRBJ1-2; a possible D gene is TRBD1 (6 bases). The CDR3 is 16 residues long. Trimming cost V 2 bases and J 2 bases, with 15 bases left between them. Germline V lookup: CDR1 MDHEN, CDR2 SYDVKM. Here the CDR3 DNA reads TGTGCCAGCAGTTTAAGAGAAGACAGGAGGAACTATGGCTACACCTTC. Amino acid sequence: CASSLREDRRNYGYTF.

This chain joins TRBV5-4 and TRBJ1-1, with 7 bases matching TRBD1. The CDR3 is made up of 16 amino acids. The germline CDR1 and CDR2 sequences are SGHNT and YYREEE (reference sequence). V dropped 0 bases and J dropped 0; count of bases not matched to a gene: 5. CDR3 nucleotides: TGTGCCAGCAGCTTGGCCAGGAGGGGGCTGAACACTGAAGCTTTCTTT. This translates into CASSLARRGLNTEAFF.

The chain is built from TRBV6-6 and TRBJ1-2; TRBD1 might be the D (6 bases). Germline values: CDR1 MNHNY, CDR2 SVGAGI (reference sequence). The CDR3 totals 13 residues. Trimming removed 4 bases at V and 8 bases at J, with 14 bases between. The CDR3 is CASSSRGAEGYTF. In DNA form, the CDR3 reads TGTGCCAGCAGTTCCCGGGGGGCGGAAGGCTACACCTTC.

This chain joins TRBV7-8 and TRBJ1-5; the match to TRBD1 covers 9 bases. After removal of 3 bases from V and 4 bases from J, the junction contained 7 bases not matched to a gene. Germline V gene data show CDR1 as SGHVS and CDR2 as FQNEAQ. This CDR3 is built from 16 residues. The CDR3 coding sequence is TGTGCCAGCAGCTTTGGGGACAGGGCCCGGAATCAGCCCCAGCATTTT. This codes for CASSFGDRARNQPQHF.

CDR3 loop: CASSLALAEQETQYF. CDR3 nucleotide sequence: TGTGCCAGCAGCTTAGCGCTGGCAGAACAAGAGACCCAGTACTTC. J is TRBJ2-5 and V is TRBV7-9; the D is unclear. V lost 0 bases and J lost 2, with 10 bases in between. The CDR3 contains 15 residues. The V gene's germline CDR1 is SEHNR and CDR2 FQNEAQ (reference sequence). Using reference TRBV7-9 and TRBJ2-5 for the parts outside the CDR3, the full variable domain is DTGVSQNPRHKITKRGQNVTFRCDPISEHNRLYWYRQTLGQGPEFLTYFQNEAQLEKSRLLSDRFSAERPKGSFSTLEIQRTEQGDSAMYLCASSLALAEQETQYFGPGTRLLVL.

The chain carries TRBV4-2 and TRBJ2-4; D perhaps matches TRBD1 (5 bases). CDR1 is LGHNA, CDR2 YNFKEQ, per germline. This CDR3 has 16 amino acids. Deletions cut 0 bases from V and 3 bases from J, with 12 bases between. CDR3 sequence reads: CASSQEVRTIKNIQYF. CDR3 sequence (DNA): TGTGCCAGCAGCCAAGAAGTCAGGACAATCAAAAACATTCAGTACTTC.

The genes are TRBV4-1 and TRBJ2-1; 8 bases agree with TRBD1. The V and J ends lost 4 bases and 8 bases, in that order; junction bases with no gene match: 10. Germline CDR1 is MGHRA and CDR2 is YSYEKL. The CDR3 runs to 15 residues. For the CDR3, the DNA is TGCGCCAGCAGCCTACCGGGGGACAGGACGGATGAGCAGTTCTTC. Amino acid sequence: CASSLPGDRTDEQFF.

The CDR3 nucleotides read TGTGCCAGCAGCGGAGGGGGGGTGAACACTGAAGCTTTCTTT. Amino acid sequence: CASSGGGVNTEAFF. J is TRBJ1-1 and V is TRBV9; possibly TRBD1 for D (6 bases). Germline V CDR1 and CDR2: SGDLS, YYNGEE. The CDR3 has 14 residues. V lost 3 bases, J lost 0 bases, and 9 bases lay in between.

This clone was found once. The chain uses TRBV19 and TRBJ2-7; the D gene is possibly TRBD1 (6 bases). The CDR3 consists of 15 residues. V was pared by 1 base and J by 2 bases, with 12 bases between. From germline, CDR1 is LNHDA and CDR2 SQIVND (reference sequence). The CDR3 sequence: CASSIVQGMAYEQYF. CDR3 nucleotides: TGTGCCAGTAGTATAGTTCAGGGGATGGCCTACGAGCAGTACTTC.

The rearrangement joins TRBV5-4 to TRBJ2-3; TRBD2 matches 9 bases. Germline assignment: CDR1 SGHNT and CDR2 YYREEE (reference sequence). The V and J ends lost 4 bases and 6 bases, in that order; junction bases with no gene match: 9. CDR3 length: 15 residues. The CDR3 region is CASSPGRGGFDTQYF. The DNA for the CDR3 is TGTGCCAGCAGCCCTGGGCGGGGGGGTTTTGATACGCAGTATTTT.